The T cell receptor beta chain described here comes from a study of cytomegalovirus exposure and HLA in healthy donors. Study-wide findings and caveats: Later analysis demonstrated an association between a missense DCLRE1C variant and TCR beta V- and J-gene trimming.

Note on this clone: Its antigen is still unknown.

13 Jbeta primers and 60 Vbeta primers were used for the PCR. Per the original data handling: An analysis that came later counted some 80 million unique TCR beta chains, some 11 million shared. Sequencing was performed with immunoSEQ multiplex PCR; in TCRdb, only in-frame clones are kept and a portion is missing. V, J and clone size reflect that table, while D and trimming were determined from the DNA. The table has roughly 180,000 clones, roughly 84% seen once; the top ten hold 0.2% to 0.3%. V was shortened by 4 bases and J by 3 bases, with 13 bases between the two germline ends. This CDR3 comprises 15 residues. The V gene's germline CDR1 is MDHEN and CDR2 SYDVKM.

The chain joins TRBV28 to TRBJ2-1; D uncertain. Sequencing used PBMCs. The sequence was collected from a boy aged 10-17 years in good health and CMV-seronegative. CDR3 in DNA: TGTGCCAGCAGTTACCGACCGACATACTACAATGAGCAGTTCTTC. Its protein is CASSYRPTYYNEQFF.